This record looks at one T cell receptor (beta chain) sequence and its context. These data belong to a study of blood T cell repertoires in COVID-19. In the original processing: Reference gene primers were amplified, and this amplification served to estimate nucleated cell counts. Libraries were prepared by immunoSEQ multiplex PCR; TCRdb keeps only in-frame clonotypes and omits some of them. The DNA was the basis for D and trimming; V, J and clone size are from that table. The sample gives about 130,000 clones, around 85% of which show up once; 17% is in the top ten. The sample comprised peripheral blood. This TCR came from a man aged 25-40 years with COVID-19, enrolled during active disease.

DNA of the CDR3: TGTGCCAGCAGCCAGGGCGGGGGGGCGATGTATGCTAACTATGGCTACACCTTC. Encoded protein: CASSQGGGAMYANYGYTF. The chain recombines TRBV14 with TRBJ1-2; the D gene is possibly TRBD1 (6 bases). Germline loops: CDR1 SGHDN, CDR2 FVKESK. Deletions cut 3 bases from V and 0 bases from J, with 20 bases between. The CDR3 consists of 18 residues. Full variable domain (remainder filled in from reference TRBV14 and TRBJ1-2): EAGVTQFPSHSVIEKGQTVTLRCDPISGHDNLYWYRRVMGKEIKFLLHFVKESKQDESGMPNNRFLAERTGGTYSTLKVQPAELEDSGVYFCASSQGGGAMYANYGYTFGSGTRLTVV.